This T cell receptor beta chain was observed in a study of shared clonotypes between healthy human individuals. Sequencing was performed with immunoSEQ multiplex PCR; in TCRdb, only in-frame clones are kept and a portion is missing. The table has around 2,000,000 clones, about 95% seen once. Turning to this clone: Its antigen is unknown.

CD45RO negativity and positive selection for CCR7 defined naive CD8 cells, a population that excluded terminally differentiated effector memory CD45RA+ cells. Trimming left V 2 bases short and J 5 bases short, with 13 bases between. CDR1 and CDR2 (germline): MNHEY, SVGAGI. The CDR3 loop spans 14 amino acids. Study-level points and caveats: Unshared clonotypes carried lower generation probabilities than those common to all four donors.

Material for sequencing was naive CD8+ T cells sorted from blood. This rearrangement joins TRBV6-5 to TRBJ2-7; D is uncertain. The source of this sequence is a man aged 18 to 29 in good health. This CDR3 reads CASSYRSAENEQYF. The CDR3 DNA follows: TGTGCCAGCAGTTACCGGTCGGCAGAGAACGAGCAGTACTTC.